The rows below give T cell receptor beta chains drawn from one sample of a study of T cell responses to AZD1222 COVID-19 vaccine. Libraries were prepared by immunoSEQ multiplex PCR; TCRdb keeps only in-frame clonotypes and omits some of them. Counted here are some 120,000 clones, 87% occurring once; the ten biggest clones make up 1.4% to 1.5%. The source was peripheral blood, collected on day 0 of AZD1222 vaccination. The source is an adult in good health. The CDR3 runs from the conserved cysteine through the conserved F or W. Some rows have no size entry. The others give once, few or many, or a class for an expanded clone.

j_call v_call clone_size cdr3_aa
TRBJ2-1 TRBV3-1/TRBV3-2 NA CASSQDRGLAGADGEQFF
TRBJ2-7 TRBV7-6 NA CASSLALDGYYEQYF
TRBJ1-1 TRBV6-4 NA CASRKGTGGQDTEAFF
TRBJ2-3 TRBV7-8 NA CASSRKSSGGAVDTQYF
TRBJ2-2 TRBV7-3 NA CASSPQGGRNTGELFF
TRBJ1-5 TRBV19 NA CASSPLRNSNQPQHF
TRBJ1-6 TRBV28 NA CASSFGHSPLHF
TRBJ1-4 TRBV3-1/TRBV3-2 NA CASSHRTGEEKLFF
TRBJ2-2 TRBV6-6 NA CASRAGDNTGELFF
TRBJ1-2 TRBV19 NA CASSPLRQAPAYGYTF
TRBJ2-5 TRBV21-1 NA CASSKGSSQETQYF
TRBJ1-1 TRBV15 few CATSHRDRKTEAFF
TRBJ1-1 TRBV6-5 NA CASKRETMNTEAFF
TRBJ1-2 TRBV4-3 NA CASSPDGGRVNYGYTF
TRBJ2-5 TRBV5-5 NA CASSRAGETQYF
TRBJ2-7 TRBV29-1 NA CSVVRGLAGSYEQYF
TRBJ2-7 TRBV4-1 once CASSQEGRGRPSYEQYF
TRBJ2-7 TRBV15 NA CATSISGTSGGEQYF
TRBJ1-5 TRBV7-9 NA CASSPEGTLFQPQHF
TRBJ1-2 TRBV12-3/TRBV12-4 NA CASTQTGTDYTF
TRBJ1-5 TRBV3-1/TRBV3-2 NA CASSQGLNQPQHF
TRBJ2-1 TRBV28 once CASSLLSFSSYNEQFF
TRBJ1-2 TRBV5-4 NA CASTKSGYGYTF
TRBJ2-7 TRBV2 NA CASSTSAARSTKQYF
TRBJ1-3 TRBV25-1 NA CASSEYFPGQGGNTIYF
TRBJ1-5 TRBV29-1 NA CSVGGMGDQPQHF
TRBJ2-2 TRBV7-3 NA CASSLRPTSGANTGELFF
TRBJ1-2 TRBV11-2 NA CATAEGDYGYTF
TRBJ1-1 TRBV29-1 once CSVAGVMNTEAFF
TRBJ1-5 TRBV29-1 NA CSVEVGRGQPQHF
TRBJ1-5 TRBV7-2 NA CASSLGANNQPQHF
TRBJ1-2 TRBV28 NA CGIGSGYGYTF
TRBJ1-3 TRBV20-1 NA CSASLDRISSGNTIYF
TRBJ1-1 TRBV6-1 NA CASSEYGGQPMNTEAFF
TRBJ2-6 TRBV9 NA CASSEQGLGANVLTF
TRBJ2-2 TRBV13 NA CAASRGGPATNTGELFF
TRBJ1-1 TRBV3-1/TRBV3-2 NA CASSQLPGTGSPEAFF
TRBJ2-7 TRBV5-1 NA CASSTDTYEQYF
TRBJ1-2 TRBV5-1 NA CASTGQGGISNYGYTF
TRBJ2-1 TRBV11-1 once CASSRGTGQFF
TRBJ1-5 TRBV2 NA CASRTGGNQPQHF
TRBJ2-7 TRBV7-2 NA CASSLAHVEGQYF
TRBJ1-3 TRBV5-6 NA CASSGGGNTIYF
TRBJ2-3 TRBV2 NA CASRTDTQYF
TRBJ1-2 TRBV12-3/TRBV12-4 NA CASGLTFGYTF
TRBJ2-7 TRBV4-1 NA CASSLDEESGQYF
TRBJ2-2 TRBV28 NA CASAVVGGGDPNTGELFF
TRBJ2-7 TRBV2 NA CASSVARDHEQYF
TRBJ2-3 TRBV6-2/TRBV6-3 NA CASSTGGTDTQYF
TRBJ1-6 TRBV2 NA CATLRQNNSPLHF
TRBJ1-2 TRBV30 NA CAWSPADLGGYTF
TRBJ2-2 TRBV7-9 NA CASSTPSGGADTGELFF
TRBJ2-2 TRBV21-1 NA CASNRAASNTGELFF
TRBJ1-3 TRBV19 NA CASKVTGASSGNTIYF
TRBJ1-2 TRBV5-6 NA CASRSGGSNYGYTF
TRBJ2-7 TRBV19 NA CASSMGGTGNSYEQYF
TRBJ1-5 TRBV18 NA CASSAQEANQPQHF
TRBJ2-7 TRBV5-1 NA CASRRDRTSYEQYF
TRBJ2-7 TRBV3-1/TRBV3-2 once CASSQAGGSYEQYF
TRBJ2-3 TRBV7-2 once CASSLVRGTDTQYF